Each of the 30 T cell receptor beta chains below was sequenced from the same sample in a study of beta chain features in type 1 diabetes (dated by TCRdb to 2017 to 2018). The library relied on the immunoSEQ multiplex PCR assay. All of the isolated RNA was reverse transcribed with the High Capacity cDNA Reverse Transcription Kit, so expressed TCRB transcripts were sequenced. TCRdb holds this immuneACCESS table with in-frame rearrangements only. Some clones are missing; in checked studies, unresolved V genes explain under half, and the rest has no known cause. The sample table records 620,000 or so clones; roughly a sixth of these occur just once. The ten top clones hold around 0.1% of the sample. The sample was naive CD4+ T cells from blood. Reading the label with the study, this specimen's cell subset or site is: true naive CD4+ T cells. The origin of the receptors is a man aged 18 to 29 in good health.

This clone was seen only a few times. V gene TRBV9 combines with J gene TRBJ1-2, with 9 nucleotides matching TRBD1. The CDR3 runs to 14 residues. Germline V lookup: CDR1 SGDLS, CDR2 YYNGEE. The junction had 9 bases not matched to a gene; V was cut back by 5 bases and J by 7 bases. Here the CDR3 DNA reads TGTGCCAGCAGAACAGGGGGCGCGTTTCGTGGCTACACCTTC. Amino acids: CASRTGGAFRGYTF.

A few counts support this clone. In DNA form, the CDR3 reads TGTGCCATCAAAGGGACTAGCGGGGCAGATACGCAGTATTTT. It is translated as CAIKGTSGADTQYF. The rearrangement uses TRBV10-3 and TRBJ2-3; 13 nucleotides match TRBD2. Losses at the gene ends were 7 bases for V and 4 bases for J; bases not matched to a gene: 2. This CDR3 region has 14 residues. The germline CDR1 and CDR2 sequences are ENHRY and SYGVKD.

This clone was counted a few times. The V and J genes are TRBV19 and TRBJ2-7, with TRBD2 identical over 13 bases. The V segment lost 6 bases and the J segment 4 bases; nucleotides outside the gene matches: 6. The CDR3 length is 15 residues. Germline values: CDR1 LNHDA, CDR2 SQIVND (reference sequence). CDR3 in amino acids: CASRLGLAGVYEQYF. In nucleotides, the CDR3 is TGTGCCAGTAGACTCGGACTAGCGGGAGTGTACGAGCAGTACTTC.

This clone has only a few counts. V gene TRBV6-5 combines with J gene TRBJ1-4; D is perhaps TRBD1 (6 bases). This CDR3 has 15 amino acids. CDR1 MNHEY and CDR2 SVGAGI come from the germline V gene. The V end lost 0 bases, the J end lost 10 bases, and 15 bases lay between the germline ends. The CDR3 spells CASSYSLGGSGKLFF. The CDR3 DNA reads as TGTGCCAGCAGTTACTCCTTAGGGGGATCAGGAAAACTGTTTTTT.

This clone was counted a few times. The chain is built from TRBV6-6 and TRBJ2-7; no firm D call. Per the germline V gene, CDR1 is MNHNY and CDR2 is SVGAGI (reference sequence). This CDR3 spans 13 amino acids. Between the trimmed V and J ends, which lost 0 bases and 5 bases, there was a span of 8 bases. For the CDR3, the DNA is TGTGCCAGCAGTTACTCGCAGATCCACGAGCAGTACTTC. This encodes CASSYSQIHEQYF.

This rearrangement joins TRBV18 to TRBJ1-1; no reliable D call. Germline V gene data show CDR1 as KGHSH and CDR2 as LQKENI. This CDR3 is 15 amino acids long. V lost 6 bases and J lost 5, with 19 bases in between. CDR3 sequence (DNA): TGTGCCAGCTCTCCCCGCATGGGGAGGAGGACTGAAGCTTTCTTT. Translating gives CASSPRMGRRTEAFF.

The V and J genes are TRBV25-1 and TRBJ2-5; the match to TRBD2 covers 8 bases. Germline V gene data show CDR1 as MGHDK and CDR2 as SYGVNS. The CDR3 is 16 amino acids. The V gene end was trimmed by 3 bases and the J gene end by 5 bases; junction bases not matched to a gene: 11. DNA of the CDR3: TGTGCCAGCAGTGACGTCGGGACTAGGCTCCGGGAGACCCAGTACTTC. Protein sequence: CASSDVGTRLRETQYF. Full variable domain (outside the CDR3, taken from reference TRBV25-1 and TRBJ2-5): EADIYQTPRYLVIGTGKKITLECSQTMGHDKMYWYQQDPGMELHLIHYSYGVNSTEKGDLSSESTVSRIRTEHFPLTLESARPSHTSQYLCASSDVGTRLRETQYFGPGTRLLVL.

For this clone: The sample contains more than one DNA sequence encoding this CDR3. The chain recombines TRBV15 with TRBJ1-3; 9 bases agree with TRBD1. The CDR3 length is 15 residues. J gave up 3 bases and V 3 bases, and 3 bases lay outside the gene matches. Germline V CDR1 and CDR2: LNHNV, YYDKDF (reference sequence). CDR3 sequence reads: CATSRDRGSGNTIYF. Here the CDR3 DNA reads TGTGCCACCAGCAGGGACAGGGGAAGTGGAAACACCATATATTTT.

This clone was counted only a few times. The V call is TRBV10-3, the J call TRBJ2-1; D ambiguous. The V gene lost 3 bases and the J gene lost 6 bases, with 6 bases spanning the gap. CDR1 and CDR2 from the germline V gene are ENHRY and SYGVKD. The CDR3 runs to 12 residues. This CDR3 reads CAISDRANEQFF. DNA of the CDR3: TGTGCCATCAGTGACCGAGCCAATGAGCAGTTCTTC.

The sample holds many counts of this clone. This chain links TRBV10-3 with TRBJ2-3, with 8 bases aligning to TRBD2. Germline lookup yields CDR1 ENHRY and CDR2 SYGVKD. CDR3 length: 15 residues. Germline trimming cut 5 bases from V and 0 bases from J; bases unmatched to any gene: 4. Here the CDR3 DNA reads TGTGCCATCAGTTCAACTAGCGGAAGCACAGATACGCAGTATTTT. It codes for CAISSTSGSTDTQYF.

This clone was counted between two and nine times. The chain is built from TRBV7-9 and TRBJ2-3; 10 bases align to TRBD2. The junction had 7 bases not matched to a gene; V was cut back by 3 bases and J by 7 bases. Germline V lookup: CDR1 SEHNR, CDR2 FQNEAQ (reference sequence). The CDR3 is made up of 15 amino acids. This CDR3 reads CASSLSSGSKNTQYF. The CDR3 coding sequence is TGTGCCAGCAGCTTGTCTAGCGGGAGTAAAAATACGCAGTATTTT.

The genes are TRBV27 and TRBJ2-5; TRBD1 is a possible D gene (7 bases). Germline V lookup: CDR1 MNHEY, CDR2 SMNVEV (reference sequence). The CDR3 loop spans 16 amino acids. The V gene lost 5 bases and the J gene lost 2 bases, with 18 bases spanning the gap. The CDR3 DNA is TGTGCCAGCAGTCCTCGACAGGGCCGGGGGCAAGAGACCCAGTACTTC. It yields the protein CASSPRQGRGQETQYF.

The rearrangement links TRBV10-3 to TRBJ2-1; TRBD2 is a possible D gene (6 bases). The germline V gene has CDR1 ENHRY and CDR2 SYGVKD. Between the trimmed V and J ends, which lost 7 bases and 4 bases, there was a span of 17 bases. This CDR3 is built from 15 residues. The CDR3 loop reads CAITEEGKGYNEQFF. The CDR3 DNA reads TGTGCCATCACCGAGGAGGGTAAAGGATACAATGAGCAGTTCTTC.

V usage is TRBV5-5 and J usage is TRBJ2-7, with 7 bases aligning to TRBD1. V trimming: 2 bases; J trimming: 3 bases; junction bases outside the gene matches: 5. Germline V gene sequence: CDR1 SGHKS, CDR2 YYEKEE (reference sequence). The CDR3 contains 14 residues. The DNA for the CDR3 is TGTGCCAGCAGCTTTGTATACAGGGGCTACGAGCAGTACTTC. Amino acid sequence: CASSFVYRGYEQYF.

The chain couples TRBV27 to TRBJ1-1; D call uncertain. The CDR3 is 12 amino acids. Germline-derived CDR1 and CDR2 are MNHEY and SMNVEV (reference sequence). The ends were cut back, 3 bases at V and 10 bases at J, with 12 bases in the middle. CDR3 region: CASSFPRGRAFF. CDR3 sequence (DNA): TGTGCCAGCAGTTTTCCAAGAGGCCGAGCTTTCTTT.

The gene calls are TRBV4-3 and TRBJ2-5; 7 nucleotides match TRBD2. In germline, CDR1 is LGHNA, CDR2 YSLEER. Unmatched junction bases numbered 9, after V lost 3 bases and J lost 5 bases. This CDR3 is 15 amino acids long. CDR3 nucleotides: TGCGCCAGCAGCCAGGAAGGGAGGGCGCGGGAGACCCAGTACTTC. Residues: CASSQEGRARETQYF.

J is TRBJ2-5 and V is TRBV6-5; 7 bases match TRBD1. The CDR3 is 13 residues long. Germline-derived CDR1 and CDR2 are MNHEY and SVGAGI. The V and J ends lost 6 bases and 5 bases, in that order; junction bases with no gene match: 6. CDR3 bases: TGTGCCAGCAGACCGACAGGGCCCGAGACCCAGTACTTC. The encoded protein is CASRPTGPETQYF.

This clone was counted a few times. The chain uses TRBV7-9 and TRBJ1-4; the D is unclear. Trimming pared 5 bases from V and 3 bases from J, leaving 16 bases between. Germline CDR1 is SEHNR and CDR2 is FQNEAQ (reference sequence). The CDR3 covers 16 residues. The CDR3 sequence is CASSPKGGHSNEKLFF. CDR3 sequence (DNA): TGTGCCAGCAGCCCAAAGGGTGGGCACTCTAATGAAAAACTGTTTTTT. Drawing the rest from reference TRBV7-9 and TRBJ1-4, the complete variable domain is DTGVSQNPRHKITKRGQNVTFRCDPISEHNRLYWYRQTLGQGPEFLTYFQNEAQLEKSRLLSDRFSAERPKGSFSTLEIQRTEQGDSAMYLCASSPKGGHSNEKLFFGSGTQLSVL.

This clone was detected only a few times. In the same sample, other DNA sequences code for this CDR3. V and J are TRBV4-3 and TRBJ1-5, with D uncertain. Germline loops: CDR1 LGHNA, CDR2 YSLEER. This CDR3 is built from 15 residues. V was clipped by 0 bases and J by 2 bases, with 8 bases between them. The CDR3 loop is CASSQDLGGNQPQHF. The DNA for the CDR3 is TGCGCCAGCAGCCAAGACCTCGGGGGCAATCAGCCCCAGCATTTT.

This clone showed up just a few times. The chain has TRBV6-5 and TRBJ1-2, with D tentatively TRBD1 (6 bases). V was clipped by 10 bases and J by 3 bases, with 15 bases between them. The CDR3 is 13 amino acids. Germline CDR1 and CDR2: MNHEY and SVGAGI. CDR3 DNA: TGTGCCACTCGGGGAGGGGGAGACTATGGCTACACCTTC. Residues: CATRGGGDYGYTF.

In this sample, this clone turned up a few times. The genes are TRBV19 and TRBJ2-2; D gene unclear. CDR1 and CDR2 from the germline V gene are LNHDA and SQIVND (reference sequence). The CDR3 runs to 14 residues. V was clipped by 5 bases and J by 6 bases, with 13 bases between them. CDR3 loop: CASSGHMAAGELFF. DNA for the CDR3: TGTGCCAGTAGTGGTCACATGGCGGCCGGGGAGCTGTTTTTT.

V gene TRBV9 combines with J gene TRBJ1-5; 7 nucleotides agree with TRBD1. CDR3 length: 15 amino acids. V trimming: 0 bases; J trimming: 4 bases; junction bases outside the gene matches: 4. Germline CDR1 is SGDLS and CDR2 is YYNGEE. The CDR3 DNA sequence: TGTGCCAGCAGCGTAGAGGGACAGCTTAATCAGCCCCAGCATTTT. This gives the protein CASSVEGQLNQPQHF.

This sequence joins TRBV7-8 and TRBJ1-5; maybe TRBD1 (5 bases). Looked up from germline, CDR1 is SGHVS and CDR2 is FQNEAQ. Trimming removed 3 bases at V and 7 bases at J, with 13 bases between. The length of the CDR3 is 14 residues. The CDR3 sequence is CASSFPGGRQPQHF. Written as DNA, the CDR3 is TGTGCCAGCAGCTTTCCGGGGGGTCGGCAGCCCCAGCATTTT.

In this sample, this clone turned up a few times. Within the sample, other DNA sequences also encode this same CDR3. V usage is TRBV25-1 and J usage is TRBJ1-1; 8 nucleotides align to TRBD1. The V gene end was trimmed by 8 bases and the J gene end by 2 bases; junction bases not matched to a gene: 4. Germline V CDR1 and CDR2: MGHDK, SYGVNS. CDR3 length: 13 amino acids. CDR3 coding DNA: TGTGCCAGCCGAGGACAGGGTAACACTGAAGCTTTCTTT. As protein: CASRGQGNTEAFF.

This clone has just a few counts. The identical CDR3 is also encoded by other nucleotide sequences in the sample. The chain carries TRBV18 and TRBJ2-1, with 11 bases identical to TRBD2. Germline V gene data show CDR1 as KGHSH and CDR2 as LQKENI. The CDR3 runs to 17 residues. J was trimmed by 6 bases and V by 0 bases; bases with no gene match: 7. This chain's CDR3 is CASSPPGLAGGRNEQFF. CDR3 in DNA: TGTGCCAGCTCACCACCGGGCCTAGCGGGAGGTCGCAATGAGCAGTTCTTC.

This clone appeared a few times. This chain joins TRBV28 and TRBJ2-1; TRBD1 aligns across 9 bases. The CDR3 sequence is 16 residues long. J was trimmed by 1 base and V by 4 bases; bases with no gene match: 5. The germline V gene has CDR1 MDHEN and CDR2 SYDVKM. The CDR3: CASSSGGQGSYNEQFF. DNA of the CDR3: TGTGCCAGCAGTTCGGGTGGACAGGGGTCCTACAATGAGCAGTTCTTC.

This clone has just a few counts. The gene calls are TRBV4-1 and TRBJ2-7; 8 bases align to TRBD1. The V and J ends lost 4 bases and 0 bases, in that order; junction bases with no gene match: 5. CDR3 length equals 15 residues. CDR1 is MGHRA and CDR2 is YSYEKL in the germline V gene. The CDR3 reads CASSLGQASSYEQYF. The CDR3 region has the DNA TGCGCCAGCAGCCTGGGACAGGCTTCCTCCTACGAGCAGTACTTC.

The chain employs TRBV27 and TRBJ2-7, with 7 nucleotides matching TRBD2. V dropped 5 bases and J dropped 12; count of bases not matched to a gene: 10. The CDR3 length is 12 residues. Germline V gene lookup returns CDR1 MNHEY and CDR2 SMNVEV (reference sequence). The CDR3 loop reads CASSRLAERPYF. DNA for the CDR3: TGTGCCAGCAGTCGTCTAGCGGAGAGGCCGTACTTC.

This clone was counted a few times. The sample holds other DNA sequences that translate to the same CDR3. V and J are TRBV6-5 and TRBJ1-2; 7 positions agree with TRBD1. The CDR3 has 13 amino acids. The V and J ends lost 5 bases and 4 bases, in that order; junction bases with no gene match: 4. From germline, CDR1 is MNHEY and CDR2 SVGAGI. CDR3 coding DNA: TGTGCCAGCAGTCGACAGGGTCCCTATGGCTACACCTTC. Residues: CASSRQGPYGYTF.

This sequence joins TRBV12-5 and TRBJ1-2; 8 bases align to TRBD1. Germline CDR1 LGHNT, CDR2 FRNRAP. The ends lost 6 bases at V and 8 bases at J; junction bases unmatched: 8. The CDR3 has 13 residues. CDR3 residues: CASGPRGRGGYTF. CDR3 DNA: TGTGCTAGTGGCCCCAGGGGGCGAGGGGGCTACACCTTC.